One and the same sample provided the 15 T cell receptor beta chains below, sequenced in a study of blood T cells in healthy people across ages. Next came a second PCR, run for roughly 6 to 11 cycles, which used a sample-barcoded 5' primer along with a J-beta primer mix. TCRdb analysed the 5' RACE reads with MiXCR anew, one entry per CDR3 protein. This repertoire shows hundreds of thousands of distinct CDR3 sequences, approximately 52% found once; its top ten account for approximately 13%. The source material was blood. Every receptor here comes from a woman older than 75 in good health.

The chain couples TRBV20-1 to TRBJ1-2, with TRBD1 as a possible D gene (5 bases). This CDR3 has 12 residues. Trimming cost V 4 bases and J 8 bases, with 14 bases left between them. In germline, CDR1 is DFQATT, CDR2 SNEGSKA (reference sequence). Here the CDR3 reads CSAIPGQGGYTF. The DNA of the CDR3 is TGCAGTGCTATCCCAGGGCAGGGAGGCTACACCTTC.

This clonotype was seen once. The CDR3 loop is CASTGQSSYEQYF. DNA of the CDR3: TGCGCCAGCACCGGACAGAGCTCCTACGAGCAGTACTTC. The chain has TRBV5-1 and TRBJ2-4, with TRBD1 as a possible D gene (6 bases). The J call may not be correct, given that the DNA end is closer to TRBJ2-7. Looked up from germline, CDR1 is SGHRS and CDR2 is YFSETQ. The CDR3 runs to 13 residues.

The V call is TRBV5-1, the J call TRBJ2-7; 11 bases align to TRBD2. With V trimmed by 4 bases and J by 6 bases, 6 bases remained unmatched. The CDR3 sequence is 14 residues long. From germline, CDR1 is SGHRS and CDR2 YFSETQ. The CDR3 is CASSPTSGTSEQYF. DNA for the CDR3: TGCGCCAGCAGCCCGACTAGCGGGACCTCCGAGCAGTACTTC.

There are many counts of this clonotype. The chain recombines TRBV6-5 with TRBJ2-2, with D possibly TRBD1 on 6 matching bases. The ends were cut back, 5 bases at V and 2 bases at J, with 9 bases in the middle. This CDR3 has 14 residues. The germline gives CDR1 MNHEY, CDR2 SVGAGI. CDR3 sequence (DNA): TGTGCCAGCAGTCGGGACATCAACACCGGGGAGCTGTTTTTT. Translated: CASSRDINTGELFF.

This clonotype was counted once. One junction end does not reproduce the germline sequence, and a read error may be involved. The chain employs TRBV2 and TRBJ2-3; TRBD1 is a possible D gene (5 bases). This CDR3 is 15 amino acids long. The germline V gene encodes CDR1 SNHLY and CDR2 FYNNEI. In DNA, the CDR3 is TGTGCCAACAGTCTCGACAGATCTAGCACAGATACGCAGTATTTT. Residues: CANSLDRSSTDTQYF.

This clonotype was observed at least ten times. The chain is built from TRBV28 and TRBJ2-5, with D unresolved. Germline V gene lookup returns CDR1 MDHEN and CDR2 SYDVKM. The CDR3 is 11 amino acids. Deletions cut 6 bases from V and 11 bases from J, with 13 bases between. The CDR3 spells CASSNIREQYF. The CDR3 region has the DNA TGTGCCAGCAGCAATATAAGAGAGCAGTACTTC. Full variable domain (remainder filled in from reference TRBV28 and TRBJ2-5): DVKVTQSSRYLVKRTGEKVFLECVQDMDHENMFWYRQDPGLGLRLIYFSYDVKMKEKGDIPEGYSVSREKKERFSLILESASTNQTSMYLCASSNIREQYFGPGTRLLVL.

The gene calls are TRBV7-2 and TRBJ2-1; tentative D call: TRBD2 (5 bases). The CDR3 contains 15 residues. V lost 2 bases and J lost 8, with 16 bases in between. Per germline, CDR1 SGHTA and CDR2 FQGNSA. CDR3 coding DNA: TGTGCCAGCAGCTTAAACGGGATGATGGTCGATGAGCAGTTCTTC. Amino acid sequence: CASSLNGMMVDEQFF. Full variable domain (rest looked up from reference TRBV7-2 and TRBJ2-1): GAGVSQSPSNKVTEKGKDVELRCDPISGHTALYWYRQSLGQGLEFLIYFQGNSAPDKSGLPSDRFSAERTGGSVSTLTIQRTQQEDSAVYLCASSLNGMMVDEQFFGPGTRLTVL.

This clonotype was seen a handful of times. The chain uses TRBV7-2 and TRBJ2-1, with a possible D match to TRBD2 (5 bases). The V gene lost 4 bases and the J gene lost 13 bases, with 20 bases spanning the gap. Germline values: CDR1 SGHTA, CDR2 FQGNSA. This CDR3 is 14 amino acids long. The CDR3 DNA reads as TGTGCCAGCAGCTCAGGACTGCCGGGCTCCCTTCAGTTCTTC. Translating gives CASSSGLPGSLQFF.

This chain uses TRBV5-1 with TRBJ2-1; D is perhaps TRBD2 (5 bases). Per the germline V gene, CDR1 is SGHRS and CDR2 is YFSETQ. The CDR3 runs 14 residues. The V end lost 0 bases, the J end lost 8 bases, and 12 bases lay between the germline ends. The CDR3 DNA reads as TGCGCCAGCAGCTTGGGGCTAGCCCGGGATGAGCAGTTCTTC. Translating it yields CASSLGLARDEQFF.

In the case of this clonotype: Being one base from a much bigger clone, this may be a read error. The chain couples TRBV2 to TRBJ2-1; possibly TRBD1 for D (5 bases). Germline V lookup: CDR1 SNHLY, CDR2 FYNNEI. The CDR3 is 15 amino acids. CDR3 bases: TGTGCCAGCAGTGGGGGCCCCTTTACCCTCAATGAGCAGTTATTC. Its translation is CASSGGPFTLNEQLF.

V is TRBV12-3 or TRBV12-4 and J is TRBJ2-2; the D is unclear. V gave up 7 bases and J gave up 3 bases, with 18 bases separating them. The CDR3 totals 16 residues. CDR3 amino acids: CASTRPGGRYTGELFF. The CDR3 nucleotides read TGTGCCAGCACCCGACCTGGTGGTCGCTACACCGGGGAGCTGTTTTTT.

This chain joins TRBV10-3 and TRBJ2-4; weak D call: TRBD2 (6 bases). Germline V CDR1 and CDR2: ENHRY, SYGVKD. Trimming took off 10 bases at V and 2 bases at J, with 15 bases between the two ends. This CDR3 region has 14 residues. The CDR3 protein is CATGTPLTKNIQYF. The CDR3 DNA reads as TGTGCCACAGGGACTCCACTTACCAAAAACATTCAGTACTTC.

This clonotype was detected many times. J is TRBJ2-5 and V is TRBV20-1, with 8 nucleotides matching TRBD2. CDR3 length: 15 residues. The ends lost 1 base at V and 1 base at J; junction bases unmatched: 5. Germline assignment: CDR1 DFQATT and CDR2 SNEGSKA (reference sequence). The CDR3 spells CSARVWAGGQETQYF. The DNA for the CDR3 is TGCAGTGCTAGAGTTTGGGCGGGAGGCCAAGAGACCCAGTACTTC.

Details on this clonotype: The junction departs from germline at one end; a sequencing error may be responsible. This chain uses TRBV27 with TRBJ2-6, with no clear D. Germline lookup yields CDR1 MNHEY and CDR2 SMNVEV (reference sequence). CDR3 length: 14 amino acids. CDR3 in DNA: TGTGCCAGCAGTCCCTTATCTGGGACCAACGTCCTGACTTTC. Amino acid sequence: CASSPLSGTNVLTF.

This rearrangement joins TRBV3-1 to TRBJ1-2; 9 nucleotides match TRBD1. Trimming took 1 base from V and 7 from J; bases not matched to a gene: 7. Germline V lookup: CDR1 LGHDT, CDR2 YNNKEL (reference sequence). The CDR3 runs 15 residues. The CDR3 DNA reads TGTGCCAGCAGCCAAGGCGGACAGGGGCTACGTGGCTACACCTTC. This encodes CASSQGGQGLRGYTF.